One sample yielded the 27 T cell receptor beta chains listed below, sequenced in a study of T cell responses to AZD1222 COVID-19 vaccine. Here immunoSEQ multiplex PCR was the method, and the copy in TCRdb shows in-frame clones only, minus some. This table has about 120,000 clones, around 89% appearing once. The sequencing here drew on peripheral blood, taken on day 0 of MenACWY control vaccination. The receptors derive from an adult in good health.

The genes are TRBV5-1 and TRBJ2-7; 8 bases align to TRBD2. J gave up 6 bases and V 0 bases, and 5 bases lay outside the gene matches. This CDR3 has 14 amino acids. CDR1 is SGHRS and CDR2 is YFSETQ in the germline V gene. The CDR3 DNA is TGCGCCAGCAGCTTGGATAGTAGCGGGACCGAGCAGTACTTC. As protein: CASSLDSSGTEQYF.

J is TRBJ2-7 and V is TRBV15, with 10 bases fitting TRBD2. Germline V lookup: CDR1 LNHNV, CDR2 YYDKDF (reference sequence). V was pared by 0 bases and J by 2 bases, with 16 bases of the junction left unmatched. The CDR3 runs 20 residues. The CDR3 reads CATSRDMWPAGGFDAYEQYF. In DNA, the CDR3 is TGTGCCACCAGCAGAGATATGTGGCCAGCGGGAGGGTTCGACGCCTACGAGCAGTACTTC.

This clone was counted once. This chain joins TRBV18 and TRBJ2-7; D is ambiguous. This CDR3 spans 15 amino acids. V was pared by 0 bases and J by 2 bases, with 11 bases between. The germline CDR1 and CDR2 sequences are KGHSH and LQKENI. This CDR3 is CASSPPGRPTYEQYF. The CDR3 nucleotides read TGTGCCAGCTCACCACCTGGCAGGCCAACCTACGAGCAGTACTTC.

The chain links TRBV28 to TRBJ2-1; TRBD2 agrees at 8 bases. In germline, CDR1 is MDHEN, CDR2 SYDVKM. CDR3 length: 15 residues. V gave up 6 bases and J gave up 2 bases; unmatched junction bases: 6. The chain's CDR3 is CASSPAGVTYNEQFF. For the CDR3, the DNA is TGTGCCAGCAGCCCAGCGGGAGTCACCTACAATGAGCAGTTCTTC.

V usage is TRBV27 and J usage is TRBJ1-3; D is perhaps TRBD1 (5 bases). Germline-derived CDR1 and CDR2 are MNHEY and SMNVEV (reference sequence). V was cut by 6 bases and J by 2 bases, with 11 bases left in between. The CDR3 runs 14 residues. The CDR3 spells CASRRGGTGNTIYF. The CDR3 DNA is TGTGCCAGCAGGCGCGGGGGGACTGGAAACACCATATATTTT.

The rearrangement links TRBV21-1 to TRBJ1-5; the tabulated D call, TRBD1, remains unverified against the DNA. TRBV21-1 is a listed pseudogene. The CDR3 spans 18 residues. For the CDR3, the DNA is TGTGCCAGACCCCCCGTCCACAAGAGAGGGGGCGAGGGTCAGCCCCAGCATTTT. Translating gives CARPPVHKRGGEGQPQHF.

This rearrangement joins TRBV27 to TRBJ2-1, with 13 bases that match TRBD2. V lost 1 base, J lost 6 bases, and 9 bases stayed unmatched. Germline CDR1 is MNHEY and CDR2 is SMNVEV (reference sequence). This CDR3 comprises 18 residues. This chain's CDR3 is CASSLLGLAGELGNEQFF. CDR3 coding DNA: TGTGCCAGCAGTTTATTAGGACTAGCGGGAGAGTTGGGCAATGAGCAGTTCTTC.

This chain links TRBV7-8 with TRBJ2-1; 8 bases fit TRBD2. Germline CDR1 and CDR2: SGHVS and FQNEAQ. This CDR3 contains 16 residues. After removal of 5 bases from V and 6 bases from J, the junction contained 12 bases not matched to a gene. CDR3 sequence: CASSPRGGFDPNEQFF. The CDR3 nucleotides read TGTGCCAGCAGCCCCCGGGGGGGGTTTGATCCCAATGAGCAGTTCTTC.

V gene TRBV6-5 combines with J gene TRBJ2-3; 7 bases fit TRBD2. This CDR3 spans 15 amino acids. Germline values: CDR1 MNHEY, CDR2 SVGAGI. Losses at the gene ends were 8 bases for V and 3 bases for J; bases not matched to a gene: 11. CDR3 region: CASALGAGETDTQYF. Written as DNA, the CDR3 is TGTGCCAGCGCCCTGGGCGCGGGAGAAACAGATACGCAGTATTTT.

The sample holds a few counts of this clone. The chain is built from TRBV11-3 and TRBJ1-6, with D possibly TRBD1 on 5 matching bases. From germline, CDR1 is SGHNT and CDR2 YENEEA. The V end was cut by 0 bases, the J end by 7 bases, with 7 bases between. This CDR3 comprises 14 residues. In DNA, the CDR3 is TGTGCCAGCAGCTTAGACAGGGAGAATTCACCCCTCCACTTT. Translating gives CASSLDRENSPLHF.

This sequence joins TRBV5-1 and TRBJ1-2, with no clear D. CDR3 length equals 13 residues. Trimming pared 4 bases from V and 3 bases from J, leaving 10 bases between. Germline V gene sequence: CDR1 SGHRS, CDR2 YFSETQ. The CDR3 region has the DNA TGCGCCAGCAGCGACGAGTTCGACTATGGCTACACCTTC. Protein: CASSDEFDYGYTF.

In DNA form, the CDR3 reads TGTGCCAGCAGTTACGAGACAGGGTTCGCCCATGAGCAGTTCTTC. Translating it yields CASSYETGFAHEQFF. The J gene is TRBJ2-1, the V gene TRBV6-5; TRBD1 matches 7 bases. The ends lost 2 bases at V and 8 bases at J; junction bases unmatched: 9. Germline V lookup: CDR1 MNHEY, CDR2 SVGAGI. The CDR3 totals 15 residues.

The chain recombines TRBV7-9 with TRBJ2-1; 9 nucleotides agree with TRBD2. The CDR3 extends over 17 amino acids. Germline V gives CDR1 SEHNR, CDR2 FQNEAQ (reference sequence). Germline trimming cut 4 bases from V and 8 bases from J; bases unmatched to any gene: 15. CDR3 residues: CASSSENNGGRADEQFF. The CDR3 bases are TGTGCCAGCAGCTCCGAAAATAATGGCGGGAGGGCCGATGAGCAGTTCTTC.

The chain couples TRBV9 to TRBJ2-1; D unclear. The V end was cut by 4 bases, the J end by 5 bases, with 10 bases between. In germline, CDR1 is SGDLS, CDR2 YYNGEE. This CDR3 spans 13 amino acids. CDR3 protein: CASSTDMNNEQFF. In DNA, the CDR3 is TGTGCCAGCAGCACCGACATGAACAATGAGCAGTTCTTC.

The chain couples TRBV5-5 to TRBJ2-3; TRBD2 is a possible D gene (6 bases). Germline CDR1 and CDR2: SGHKS and YYEKEE (reference sequence). Trimming cost V 1 base and J 0 bases, with 9 bases left between them. This CDR3 region has 15 residues. The CDR3 is CASSLTGASTDTQYF. The CDR3, as DNA: TGTGCCAGCAGCTTGACGGGAGCCAGCACAGATACGCAGTATTTT.

In nucleotides, the CDR3 is TGTGCCAGCAGCTGGGGGACAGGGATGGTCGCCGGGGAGCTGTTTTTT. Translating gives CASSWGTGMVAGELFF. The J gene is TRBJ2-2, the V gene TRBV13; TRBD1 agrees at 9 bases. The CDR3 consists of 16 residues. V lost 4 bases to trimming and J lost 6 bases; unmatched junction nucleotides: 9. Looked up from germline, CDR1 is PRHDT and CDR2 is FYEKMQ (reference sequence).

This sequence joins TRBV29-1 and TRBJ2-6; D may be TRBD1 (5 bases). Trimming stripped 6 bases from V and 2 bases from J, with 11 bases between. Germline lookup yields CDR1 SQVTM and CDR2 ANQGSEA. The length of the CDR3 is 14 residues. CDR3: CSVAGFAGANVLTF. The CDR3, as DNA: TGCAGCGTGGCAGGGTTCGCTGGGGCCAACGTCCTGACTTTC.

This chain joins TRBV4-1 and TRBJ2-7; 7 nucleotides agree with TRBD2. The trim removed 8 bases at V and 2 bases at J, leaving 6 bases unmatched. The CDR3 extends over 13 amino acids. Germline CDR1 and CDR2: MGHRA and YSYEKL. CDR3 bases: TGCGCCAGCGGGAGGGGCGCTACCTACGAGCAGTACTTC. It yields the protein CASGRGATYEQYF.

This clone was picked up a small number of times. J is TRBJ1-2 and V is TRBV11-3, with a weak D call TRBD1 (5 bases). The germline V and J ends were trimmed by 6 bases and 4 bases, with 15 bases remaining between them. Germline V lookup: CDR1 SGHNT, CDR2 YENEEA. The CDR3 has 14 residues. The CDR3 DNA is TGTGCCAGCAGTCCCAACCCGGGGCGCTATGGCTACACCTTC. Amino acid sequence: CASSPNPGRYGYTF.

The sample holds one count of this clone. The chain uses TRBV7-9 and TRBJ1-3; the D is unclear. The germline V gene has CDR1 SEHNR and CDR2 FQNEAQ (reference sequence). This CDR3 region has 14 residues. The V gene lost 2 bases and the J gene lost 0 bases, with 5 bases spanning the gap. The CDR3 region has the DNA TGTGCCAGCAGCTTAAGTAACTCTGGAAACACCATATATTTT. Its translation is CASSLSNSGNTIYF.

CDR3 coding DNA: TGTGCCAGCAGTCCCCCACCGGTTGTCAGCTCCTACGAGCAGTACTTC. It encodes CASSPPPVVSSYEQYF. The chain links TRBV6-2 or TRBV6-3 to TRBJ2-7; D ambiguous. The CDR3 loop spans 16 amino acids. The germline CDR1 and CDR2 sequences are MNHEY and SVGEGT. Between the trimmed V and J ends, which lost 5 bases and 0 bases, there was a span of 17 bases.

The chain has TRBV2 and TRBJ1-1; 7 bases align to TRBD1. Germline values: CDR1 SNHLY, CDR2 FYNNEI. CDR3 size: 14 residues. Trimming took 6 bases from V and 10 from J; bases not matched to a gene: 14. CDR3 amino acids: CASSLLGTESVAFF. Here the CDR3 DNA reads TGTGCCAGCAGCTTACTGGGGACAGAGAGCGTAGCTTTCTTT.

This chain joins TRBV5-1 and TRBJ2-1, with TRBD2 as a possible D gene (6 bases). Germline V gives CDR1 SGHRS, CDR2 YFSETQ. CDR3 size: 13 residues. Trimming left V 3 bases short and J 8 bases short, with 12 bases between. The CDR3 reads CASSSGGDYEQFF. CDR3 sequence (DNA): TGCGCCAGCAGCTCCGGAGGGGACTATGAGCAGTTCTTC.

The V call is TRBV30, the J call TRBJ2-1, with D possibly called TRBD1 or TRBD2 (5 bases each). The CDR3 runs to 13 residues. V lost 0 bases and J 5 bases, leaving 8 bases between the germline ends. Germline CDR1 reads GTSNPN; CDR2 reads SVGIG (reference sequence). CDR3 region: CAWSVRGNNEQFF. CDR3 nucleotide sequence: TGTGCCTGGAGTGTACGGGGCAACAATGAGCAGTTCTTC. The full variable domain, rest sourced from reference TRBV30 and TRBJ2-1, is SQTIHQWPATLVQPVGSPLSLECTVEGTSNPNLYWYRQAAGRGLQLLFYSVGIGQISSEVPQNLSASRPQDRQFILSSKKLLLSDSGFYLCAWSVRGNNEQFFGPGTRLTVL.

This clone was counted a single time. This sequence joins TRBV13 and TRBJ2-2, with 11 bases lining up with TRBD2. CDR3 length: 17 residues. Germline assignment: CDR1 PRHDT and CDR2 FYEKMQ (reference sequence). The V segment lost 4 bases and the J segment 5 bases; nucleotides outside the gene matches: 9. In nucleotides, the CDR3 is TGTGCCAGCAGCTCCTCCCCGGGACTAGCGGTGACCGGGGAGCTGTTTTTT. Encoded protein: CASSSSPGLAVTGELFF. The full variable domain, its missing parts supplied by reference TRBV13 and TRBJ2-2, is AAGVIQSPRHLIKEKRETATLKCYPIPRHDTVYWYQQGPGQDPQFLISFYEKMQSDKGSIPDRFSAQQFSDYHSELNMSSLELGDSALYFCASSSSPGLAVTGELFFGEGSRLTVL.

This chain uses TRBV27 with TRBJ1-1, with D uncertain. This CDR3 region has 16 residues. Per germline, CDR1 MNHEY and CDR2 SMNVEV (reference sequence). V was clipped by 0 bases and J by 6 bases, with 17 bases between them. CDR3 nucleotides: TGTGCCAGCAGTTTATCCCCCCCGGAGAGGGCTTCTGAAGCTTTCTTT. Protein: CASSLSPPERASEAFF.

The V gene is TRBV18, the J gene TRBJ1-3; 8 bases agree with TRBD1. Germline V gene sequence: CDR1 KGHSH, CDR2 LQKENI. Trimming cost V 6 bases and J 0 bases; bases outside gene matches: 13. This CDR3 contains 18 residues. CDR3 coding DNA: TGTGCCAGCTCCAGAGACAGGGGCCTTAGGCACTCTGGAAACACCATATATTTT. This gives the protein CASSRDRGLRHSGNTIYF.